This TCR beta chain originates from a study of post-analysis software for immune sequencing data. Points from the study as a whole: Normalized Chao1 diversity in multiple sclerosis patients fell significantly below that of controls. Under F measure analysis, samples from one preparation batch co-clustered strongly. Controls had lower frequencies than patients of a few TRBV segments, which included TRBV5-6, TRBV5-1 and TRBV20-1.

Every TCR beta cDNA library bore unique molecular identifiers. About 500,000 cDNA molecules came from around 1 to 10 million T cells. TCRdb independently ran MiXCR on the PCR reads; one entry per CDR3 protein. Here the sample spans about 820,000 distinct CDR3 sequences, roughly 50% being singletons. V shed 0 bases and J shed 5 bases, with 28 bases lying between them. This CDR3 is 20 amino acids long. Germline CDR1 reads SGHRS; CDR2 reads YFSETQ. Notes on this clonotype: The antigen is unknown.

V usage is TRBV5-1 and J usage is TRBJ2-3; maybe TRBD2 (6 bases). The sequence came from a girl aged 5-17 years with multiple sclerosis. Sequencing was carried out using blood. As DNA, the CDR3 is TGCGCCAGCAGCTTGGTCTCCCAGCGGGTCCCAAACCTAAAAGGAGATACGCAGTATTTT. Its protein is CASSLVSQRVPNLKGDTQYF.